Presented here are 25 T cell receptor beta chains from one specimen sequenced in a study of healthy donors' naive CD4 and CD8 T cells. Each TCR library used approximately 500 ng of total RNA and a linear amplification protocol. A single record per CDR3 protein comes from TCRdb applying MiXCR to the reads. Here the sample spans 180,000 or so distinct CDR3 sequences, around 74% being singletons. Sequenced sample: naive CD4+ and CD8+ T cells sorted from blood, pooled from several donors. Receptors originate from a pool of human donors in good health; the sample pools cells from several healthy donors.

The gene calls are TRBV29-1 and TRBJ2-7; 7 nucleotides agree with TRBD1. The CDR3 totals 12 residues. V gave up 7 bases and J gave up 1 base; unmatched junction bases: 4. Germline V CDR1 and CDR2: SQVTM, ANQGSEA. The CDR3 DNA reads TGCAGCGCTCCGACAGGGTCCTACGAGCAGTACTTC. Translating it yields CSAPTGSYEQYF.

This clonotype was seen a single time. The chain combines TRBV6-5 with TRBJ1-2; 8 bases line up with TRBD1. V was pared by 7 bases and J by 6 bases, with 10 bases of the junction left unmatched. Germline CDR1 is MNHEY and CDR2 is SVGAGI. This CDR3 is built from 14 residues. CDR3 nucleotides: TGTGCCAGCACCAGAATGGACAGGGAGGATGGCTACACCTTC. As protein: CASTRMDREDGYTF.

The V call is TRBV5-4, the J call TRBJ1-1; D gene unclear. The germline gives CDR1 SGHNT, CDR2 YYREEE (reference sequence). The CDR3 totals 16 residues. Deletions cut 4 bases from V and 3 bases from J, with 19 bases between. Here the CDR3 reads CASSPSLTGIDTEAFF. In DNA form, the CDR3 reads TGTGCCAGCAGCCCATCCTTAACCGGGATCGACACTGAAGCTTTCTTT.

The genes are TRBV6-2 or TRBV6-3 and TRBJ1-1, with D uncertain. The CDR3 totals 13 residues. V lost 2 bases and J lost 5, with 9 bases in between. Germline CDR1 is MNHEY and CDR2 is SVGEGT. The CDR3 region is CASSYRVETEAFF. The CDR3 DNA sequence: TGTGCCAGCAGTTACAGGGTGGAGACTGAAGCTTTCTTT.

The chain's CDR3 is CSAYRFQEDNEQFF. CDR3 DNA: TGCAGTGCTTACAGATTCCAAGAAGACAATGAGCAGTTCTTC. The J gene is TRBJ2-1, the V gene TRBV20-1; D not resolved. CDR3 size: 14 residues. Trimming removed 5 bases at V and 5 bases at J, with 16 bases between. Germline CDR1 and CDR2: DFQATT and SNEGSKA (reference sequence).

The chain has TRBV29-1 and TRBJ2-7; D remains unclear. This CDR3 comprises 11 residues. V was cut by 7 bases and J by 3 bases, with 10 bases left in between. In germline, CDR1 is SQVTM, CDR2 ANQGSEA. The CDR3 DNA follows: TGCAGCGCCCGCGGCAGCTACGAGCAGTACTTC. Residues: CSARGSYEQYF.

This clonotype was seen a single time. The chain employs TRBV7-9 and TRBJ2-7, with a possible D match to TRBD1 (6 bases). CDR1 is SEHNR, CDR2 FQNEAQ, per germline (reference sequence). V was trimmed by 4 bases and J by 0 bases, leaving 13 bases between them. There are 15 residues in the CDR3. The CDR3 is CASSSGHQNSYEQYF. The CDR3 nucleotides read TGTGCCAGCAGCTCGGGACACCAGAACTCCTACGAGCAGTACTTC.

V usage is TRBV6-5 and J usage is TRBJ2-1; the D gene is possibly TRBD1 (5 bases). This CDR3 comprises 14 residues. The ends were cut back, 0 bases at V and 6 bases at J, with 9 bases in the middle. CDR1 and CDR2 from the germline V gene are MNHEY and SVGAGI. CDR3 protein: CASSYSPQGNEQFF. CDR3 nucleotides: TGTGCCAGCAGTTACTCGCCGCAGGGCAATGAGCAGTTCTTC.

This clonotype has a handful of counts. The V call is TRBV24-1, the J call TRBJ2-3; D is undetermined. Germline V gene lookup returns CDR1 KGHDR and CDR2 SFDVKD. Trimming took off 1 base at V and 5 bases at J, with 3 bases between the two ends. The length of the CDR3 is 12 residues. DNA for the CDR3: TGTGCCACCAGTGATTTTGAAGATACGCAGTATTTT. Translation gives CATSDFEDTQYF.

This clonotype was seen a few times. The chain combines TRBV4-3 with TRBJ1-1, with 7 bases aligning to TRBD1. Germline V gene lookup returns CDR1 LGHNA and CDR2 YSLEER. Trimming cost V 2 bases and J 5 bases; bases outside gene matches: 8. There are 15 residues in the CDR3. This CDR3 reads CASSQNTQGRTEAFF. CDR3 nucleotide sequence: TGCGCCAGCAGCCAAAACACACAGGGGAGGACTGAAGCTTTCTTT.

This sequence joins TRBV20-1 and TRBJ2-7; D remains ambiguous. V was trimmed by 3 bases and J by 7 bases, leaving 13 bases between them. The CDR3 runs to 12 residues. From germline, CDR1 is DFQATT and CDR2 SNEGSKA (reference sequence). The CDR3 DNA sequence: TGCAGTGCTAGCGGACGGTACTTAGAGCAGTACTTC. Its protein product is CSASGRYLEQYF.

The V and J genes are TRBV6-5 and TRBJ2-7, with D possibly being TRBD1 (6 bases). CDR3 length: 12 amino acids. Germline-derived CDR1 and CDR2 are MNHEY and SVGAGI. Trimming shortened V by 8 bases and J by 2 bases, and 10 bases separated the two germline ends. The CDR3 DNA sequence: TGTGCCAGCCGGACAGTAGCCTACGAGCAGTACTTC. Amino acid sequence: CASRTVAYEQYF.

The V call is TRBV29-1, the J call TRBJ2-1, with 12 bases matching TRBD2. CDR1 is SQVTM, CDR2 ANQGSEA, per germline. This CDR3 contains 14 residues. J was trimmed by 4 bases and V by 3 bases; bases with no gene match: 1. The CDR3 protein is CSVETSGSYNEQFF. The CDR3 bases are TGCAGCGTTGAGACTAGCGGGAGTTACAATGAGCAGTTCTTC.

The J gene is TRBJ2-5, the V gene TRBV11-1; TRBD1 is a possible D gene (6 bases). Trimming took off 1 base at V and 6 bases at J, with 15 bases between the two ends. This CDR3 is built from 15 residues. The germline CDR1 and CDR2 sequences are SGHAT and FQDESV (reference sequence). The DNA of the CDR3 is TGTGCCAGCAGCTTAGATAGGGGGACCCGGAAGACCCAGTACTTC. Its translation: CASSLDRGTRKTQYF.

The chain links TRBV29-1 to TRBJ2-7; possibly TRBD1 or TRBD2 for D (5 bases each). The CDR3 consists of 12 residues. Looked up from germline, CDR1 is SQVTM and CDR2 is ANQGSEA. Trimming cost V 4 bases and J 6 bases, with 13 bases left between them. The CDR3 loop is CSVAGTNLEQYF. In nucleotides, the CDR3 is TGCAGCGTTGCTGGGACCAACCTCGAGCAGTACTTC.

The chain joins TRBV21-1 to TRBJ2-3; the DNA was not used to check the table's D call, TRBD1. TRBV21-1 is a pseudogene locus. The CDR3 covers 15 residues. CDR3 region: CASSIPPKGTDTQYF. In nucleotides, the CDR3 is TGTGCCAGCAGCATCCCCCCTAAGGGCACAGATACGCAGTATTTT.

This clonotype showed up just once. V gene TRBV19 combines with J gene TRBJ1-1; D unresolved. From germline, CDR1 is LNHDA and CDR2 SQIVND (reference sequence). The CDR3 extends over 14 amino acids. The V and J ends lost 3 bases and 3 bases respectively, with 11 bases between them. The CDR3 DNA is TGTGCCAGTAGTATCTTTGTGGGATACACTGAAGCTTTCTTT. It specifies CASSIFVGYTEAFF.

This clonotype was observed a single time. V gene TRBV13 combines with J gene TRBJ1-2; D is uncertain. Per the germline V gene, CDR1 is PRHDT and CDR2 is FYEKMQ (reference sequence). Between the trimmed V and J ends, which lost 3 bases and 3 bases, there was a span of 5 bases. This CDR3 has 12 residues. CDR3 nucleotides: TGTGCCAGCAGCTTGATGGACTATGGCTACACCTTC. Translating it yields CASSLMDYGYTF.

V gene TRBV29-1 combines with J gene TRBJ2-5, with TRBD1 matching 9 bases. The CDR3 loop spans 14 amino acids. From germline, CDR1 is SQVTM and CDR2 ANQGSEA. The V and J ends lost 6 bases and 3 bases, in that order; junction bases with no gene match: 8. The CDR3 nucleotides read TGCAGCGTGGACCGGGACAGGGCTAAAGAGACCCAGTACTTC. Its translation is CSVDRDRAKETQYF. The whole variable domain, remainder taken from reference TRBV29-1 and TRBJ2-5, is SAVISQKPSRDICQRGTSLTIQCQVDSQVTMMFWYRQQPGQSLTLIATANQGSEATYESGFVIDKFPISRPNLTFSTLTVSNMSPEDSSIYLCSVDRDRAKETQYFGPGTRLLVL.

The chain recombines TRBV27 with TRBJ2-7; maybe TRBD2 (5 bases). The V gene's germline CDR1 is MNHEY and CDR2 SMNVEV (reference sequence). V was shortened by 3 bases and J by 2 bases, with 17 bases between the two germline ends. CDR3 length: 16 residues. This CDR3 reads CASSLVALLTPYEQYF. For the CDR3, the DNA is TGTGCCAGCAGTTTGGTAGCGCTACTAACCCCCTACGAGCAGTACTTC.

The rearrangement links TRBV5-4 to TRBJ1-6; D not resolved. Looked up from germline, CDR1 is SGHNT and CDR2 is YYREEE (reference sequence). The CDR3 contains 14 residues. V was cut by 1 base and J by 10 bases, with 12 bases left in between. The CDR3 is CASSLSMTNSPLHF. CDR3 in DNA: TGTGCCAGCAGCTTGTCCATGACTAACTCACCCCTCCACTTT.

The CDR3 spells CASSPSAGYNEQFF. The CDR3 bases are TGTGCCAGTAGTCCTTCCGCGGGCTACAATGAGCAGTTCTTC. The rearrangement uses TRBV19 and TRBJ2-1; tentative D call: TRBD2 (5 bases). Per the germline V gene, CDR1 is LNHDA and CDR2 is SQIVND (reference sequence). CDR3 length equals 14 residues. Between the trimmed V and J ends, which lost 5 bases and 3 bases, there was a span of 11 bases.

The J gene is TRBJ2-1, the V gene TRBV5-6; 8 bases agree with TRBD1. This CDR3 region has 22 residues. Germline V gene lookup returns CDR1 SGHDT and CDR2 YYEEEE. The J segment lost 0 bases and the V segment lost 0 bases, leaving 20 bases of the junction unmatched. CDR3 sequence reads: CASSLAYRIRDRLMSSYNEQFF. CDR3 DNA: TGTGCCAGCAGCTTGGCCTATCGTATCCGGGACAGGCTAATGAGCTCCTACAATGAGCAGTTCTTC.

The chain has TRBV5-4 and TRBJ1-1; 9 nucleotides match TRBD1. Germline CDR1 reads SGHNT; CDR2 reads YYREEE (reference sequence). Trimming removed 4 bases from V and 7 bases from J; junction bases left unmatched: 5. CDR3 length: 13 residues. The CDR3 protein is CASSPGTGSEAFF. CDR3 nucleotide sequence: TGTGCCAGCAGCCCGGGGACAGGGAGTGAAGCTTTCTTT.

V gene TRBV15 combines with J gene TRBJ2-7; D is perhaps TRBD1 (5 bases). The CDR3 has 16 amino acids. Trimming removed 0 bases at V and 2 bases at J, with 14 bases between. Germline V lookup: CDR1 LNHNV, CDR2 YYDKDF (reference sequence). CDR3 protein: CATSREWAGNTYEQYF. CDR3 in DNA: TGTGCCACCAGCAGAGAATGGGCAGGGAATACCTACGAGCAGTACTTC.